These 11 T cell receptor beta chains came from one sample sequenced in a study of blood T cells in healthy people across ages. A J-beta primer mix and a sample-barcoded 5' primer were used in a second PCR of about 7 to 11 cycles. Using its own MiXCR run on the 5' RACE reads, TCRdb lists one record per CDR3 protein. The sample lists about 640,000 distinct CDR3 sequences; approximately 59% were seen once. The sequenced sample was blood. Source of these receptors: a man aged 55 to 69 in good health.

The chain recombines TRBV11-2 with TRBJ2-3; no reliable D call. The CDR3 consists of 12 residues. Deletions cut 1 base from V and 14 bases from J, with 13 bases between. Per the germline V gene, CDR1 is SGHAT and CDR2 is FQNNGV. CDR3 nucleotides: TGTGCCAGCAGCTTAGTTTGGCCCCAAGCGTATTTT. Its translation: CASSLVWPQAYF. The complete variable domain, with remaining parts taken from reference TRBV11-2 and TRBJ2-3, reads EAGVAQSPRYKIIEKRQSVAFWCNPISGHATLYWYQQILGQGPKLLIQFQNNGVVDDSQLPKDRFSAERLKGVDSTLKIQPAKLEDSAVYLCASSLVWPQAYFGPGTRLTVL.

V is TRBV2 and J is TRBJ2-3; D is undetermined. This CDR3 has 14 amino acids. Per germline, CDR1 SNHLY and CDR2 FYNNEI. V dropped 6 bases and J dropped 0 bases, with 10 bases sitting between them. CDR3: CASRSAPSTDTQYF. DNA of the CDR3: TGTGCCAGCAGGTCCGCCCCTAGCACAGATACGCAGTATTTT. Full variable domain (missing parts from reference TRBV2 and TRBJ2-3): EPEVTQTPSHQVTQMGQEVILRCVPISNHLYFYWYRQILGQKVEFLVSFYNNEISEKSEIFDDQFSVERPDGSNFTLKIRSTKLEDSAMYFCASRSAPSTDTQYFGPGTRLTVL.

This sequence joins TRBV4-1 and TRBJ2-7; 9 nucleotides agree with TRBD1. V gave up 4 bases and J gave up 4 bases; unmatched junction bases: 14. This CDR3 spans 17 amino acids. From germline, CDR1 is MGHRA and CDR2 YSYEKL. Here the CDR3 DNA reads TGCGCCAGCAGCCTAGTCGAAGGGACAGGGAGATTGTACGAGCAGTACTTC. It codes for CASSLVEGTGRLYEQYF.

As concerns this clonotype: With a much larger clone just one base away, this may be a read error. The J gene is TRBJ2-1, the V gene TRBV12-3 or TRBV12-4; TRBD2 matches 9 bases. The CDR3 length is 15 residues. With 4 bases clipped from V and 3 bases from J, the junction kept 4 bases outside the gene matches. The CDR3 sequence is CASSSGTSFYNEQFF. The CDR3 bases are TGTGCCAGCAGTTCCGGGACTAGCTTCTACAATGAGCAGTTCTTC.

The chain joins TRBV11-2 to TRBJ2-5, with D maybe TRBD2 (6 bases). This CDR3 is built from 15 residues. V was shortened by 1 base and J by 3 bases, with 12 bases between the two germline ends. Germline assignment: CDR1 SGHAT and CDR2 FQNNGV. CDR3 coding DNA: TGTGCCAGCAGCTTAGGGACTAACAACGAAGAGACCCAGTACTTC. As protein: CASSLGTNNEETQYF.

This sequence joins TRBV29-1 and TRBJ2-5; 9 nucleotides line up with TRBD2. The CDR3 contains 13 residues. CDR1 is SQVTM and CDR2 is ANQGSEA in the germline V gene. V shed 6 bases and J 3 bases; nucleotides not matched to a gene: 5. CDR3 DNA: TGCAGCGTCGGGACTAGCTGGGAAGAGACCCAGTACTTC. Amino acids: CSVGTSWEETQYF.

In its sample, this clonotype was seen many times. This chain connects TRBV20-1 to TRBJ2-7; D may correspond to TRBD1 or TRBD2 (5 bases each). V was shortened by 8 bases and J by 2 bases, with 19 bases between the two germline ends. This CDR3 spans 14 amino acids. Germline-derived CDR1 and CDR2 are DFQATT and SNEGSKA (reference sequence). The CDR3 sequence is CSSKEGSWAYEQYF. CDR3 DNA sequence: TGCAGTTCGAAAGAGGGGAGTTGGGCCTACGAGCAGTACTTC.

The V and J genes are TRBV5-1 and TRBJ1-5, with 11 bases identical to TRBD1. This CDR3 comprises 14 residues. Germline values: CDR1 SGHRS, CDR2 YFSETQ. V trimming: 4 bases; J trimming: 7 bases; junction bases outside the gene matches: 4. In nucleotides, the CDR3 is TGCGCCAGCAGCCGGACAGGGGGCGACCAGCCCCAGCATTTT. As protein: CASSRTGGDQPQHF.

The V call is TRBV9, the J call TRBJ2-7; D is possibly TRBD1 or TRBD2 (5 bases each). Germline V lookup: CDR1 SGDLS, CDR2 YYNGEE. Trimming left V 7 bases short and J 0 bases short, with 11 bases between. The CDR3 consists of 13 residues. The CDR3 DNA reads TGTGCCAGCGCCGGGACGGGCTCCTACGAGCAGTACTTC. Encoded protein: CASAGTGSYEQYF.

This clonotype has more than one count but fewer than ten. The CDR3 region is CASSLALAGGYNEQFF. CDR3 sequence (DNA): TGTGCCAGCAGCTTAGCGCTAGCGGGGGGATACAATGAGCAGTTCTTC. The V and J genes are TRBV7-2 and TRBJ2-1; 11 nucleotides match TRBD2. The V segment lost 0 bases and the J segment 4 bases; nucleotides outside the gene matches: 2. CDR1 SGHTA and CDR2 FQGNSA come from the germline V gene. This CDR3 has 16 amino acids.

By proportion, this clonotype is medium-sized. This chain uses TRBV24-1 with TRBJ2-5, with TRBD1 as a possible D gene (7 bases). The germline V gene has CDR1 KGHDR and CDR2 SFDVKD. There are 16 residues in the CDR3. V lost 4 bases to trimming and J lost 4 bases, with 18 bases between them. CDR3 sequence: CATSDPTGRFRETQYF. The CDR3 region has the DNA TGTGCCACCAGTGACCCGACAGGGAGGTTCCGAGAGACCCAGTACTTC.